The 3 T cell receptor beta chains reported below all come from one sample, sequenced in a study of shared clonotypes between healthy human individuals. Sequencing was performed with immunoSEQ multiplex PCR; in TCRdb, only in-frame clones are kept and a portion is missing. The table includes around 2.3 million clones, around 95% detected once. Sequencing was done on a sample of naive CD4+ T cells sorted from blood. Regarding subset: CD45RA+ positively selected. The source of these receptors is a man younger than 30 in good health.

The J gene is TRBJ2-7, the V gene TRBV30; weak D call: TRBD2 (5 bases). CDR3 length: 14 amino acids. CDR1 is GTSNPN and CDR2 is SVGIG in the germline V gene (reference sequence). The V end was cut by 0 bases, the J end by 1 base, with 10 bases between. The CDR3 loop is CAWSVLRTSYEQYF. The CDR3 DNA reads TGTGCCTGGAGTGTATTGAGGACTTCCTACGAGCAGTACTTC.

The gene calls are TRBV5-4 and TRBJ1-1, with a tentative D call TRBD1 (6 bases). Germline V gene sequence: CDR1 SGHNT, CDR2 YYREEE (reference sequence). V was shortened by 2 bases and J by 4 bases, with 9 bases between the two germline ends. This CDR3 contains 13 residues. This CDR3 is CASSFQGITEAFF. CDR3 coding DNA: TGTGCCAGCAGCTTTCAGGGGATCACTGAAGCTTTCTTT.

This clone occurred once. The rearrangement joins TRBV27 to TRBJ2-1, with 10 bases fitting TRBD2. Germline lookup yields CDR1 MNHEY and CDR2 SMNVEV (reference sequence). CDR3 length equals 16 residues. V lost 6 bases, J lost 2 bases, and 7 bases stayed unmatched. CDR3: CASRPGLAETYNEQFF. CDR3 coding DNA: TGTGCCAGCAGGCCAGGACTAGCGGAGACCTACAATGAGCAGTTCTTC.